The T cell receptor beta chain under discussion was sequenced for a study of blood T cell repertoires in COVID-19. Turning to the study itself: The study drew acute and convalescent COVID-19 samples from the United States, Italy and Spain. PBMCs, B-cell-depleted T cells, or T cells provided the cDNA or gDNA that made up the material.

Participant ages covered about 18 to 95 years across 20 to 25 US areas. Profiled with immunoSEQ multiplex PCR; TCRdb holds only in-frame clones, not every one. Altogether just over 300,000 clones are present, 89% being singletons, with the ten largest covering about 9.5%. V was pared by 5 bases and J by 0 bases, with 12 bases between. This CDR3 comprises 14 residues. Germline CDR1 SQVTM, CDR2 ANQGSEA. The receptor was derived from a woman in her forties who had recovered from COVID-19. The J gene is TRBJ2-3, the V gene TRBV29-1; possible D gene TRBD2, 6 bases. Material for sequencing was PBMCs or T cells enriched from blood (not recorded which). The CDR3 DNA reads TGCAGCGTTAACCGGGACTTCAGCACAGATACGCAGTATTTT. This translates into CSVNRDFSTDTQYF.